The T cell receptor (beta chain) described here comes from a study of T-cell memory formation after mild COVID-19. Notes on the study in general: CD4+ bias marked clones expanding day 15 to 37, unlike balanced contracting clones. The SARS-CoV-2 specificity of second-wave clones reaching peak at day 37 remained unverified. Contracting CD4+ clones lay largely in CM and EM, with CD8+ ones residing in EMRA.

With constant-segment primers, 5'RACE yielded cDNA libraries of TCR alpha and TCR beta that carried sample barcodes and UMIs. TCRdb reprocessed the 5' RACE reads with MiXCR, giving one entry per CDR3 protein. In the table there are some 180,000 distinct CDR3 sequences, under 15% of which are singletons. This clonotype was seen ten or more times. Its antigen is not known. CDR1 is SGHRS, CDR2 YFSETQ, per germline. Deletions cut 0 bases from V and 5 bases from J, with 9 bases between. There are 14 residues in the CDR3. This clonotype was sampled from a young man who had mild COVID-19 (a few samples of this study predate the infection). Cell type and time point are not known. What was sequenced was PBMCs or a T cell subset sorted from them (not recorded which). This chain links TRBV5-1 with TRBJ1-5; the D is unclear. CDR3 sequence: CASSLDGSDQPQHF. The CDR3, as DNA: TGCGCCAGCAGCTTGGATGGGTCTGATCAGCCCCAGCATTTT.